The entry that follows covers one TCR beta chain sequence. The sample is drawn from a study of T cells in Graves' hyperthyroidism and ophthalmopathy. The CDR3 length is 15 residues. Germline lookup yields CDR1 DFQATT and CDR2 SNEGSKA (reference sequence). The trim removed 6 bases at V and 2 bases at J, leaving 4 bases unmatched. Amplification targeted TCR beta CDR3 regions from RNA transcripts. With the HTBI primer set, the TCR CDR3 went through a first round of RT-PCR. TCRdb reanalysed the multiplex PCR reads using MiXCR and keeps one entry per CDR3 protein. The data show 550,000 to 700,000 distinct CDR3 sequences, under 60% seen once.

Sequences were obtained from peripheral blood or thyroid tissue (not recorded which). The source is an adult woman with Graves' disease, either hyperthyroidism or ophthalmopathy (not recorded which). The chain couples TRBV20-1 to TRBJ2-1, with TRBD2 identical over 13 bases. The CDR3 DNA sequence: TGCAGTGCCCGGACTAGCGGGGGCACCTACAATGAGCAGTTCTTC. This codes for CSARTSGGTYNEQFF.